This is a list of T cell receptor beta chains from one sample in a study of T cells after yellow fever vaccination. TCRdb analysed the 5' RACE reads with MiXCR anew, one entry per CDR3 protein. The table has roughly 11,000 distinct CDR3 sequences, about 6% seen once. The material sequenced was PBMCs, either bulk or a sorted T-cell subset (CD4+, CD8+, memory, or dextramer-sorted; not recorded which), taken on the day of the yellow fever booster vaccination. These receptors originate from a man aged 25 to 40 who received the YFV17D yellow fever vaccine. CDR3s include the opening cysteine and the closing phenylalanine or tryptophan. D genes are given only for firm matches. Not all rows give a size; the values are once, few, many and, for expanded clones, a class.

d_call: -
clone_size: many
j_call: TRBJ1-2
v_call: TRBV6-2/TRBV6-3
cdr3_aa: CASSYSTVSGYGYTF
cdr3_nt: TGTGCCAGCAGTTACTCGACTGTCTCGGGCTATGGCTACACCTTC

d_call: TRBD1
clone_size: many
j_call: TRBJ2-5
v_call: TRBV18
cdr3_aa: CASSRVRGQTFQETQYF
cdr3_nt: TGTGCCAGCTCACGGGTCCGGGGACAGACTTTTCAAGAGACCCAGTACTTC

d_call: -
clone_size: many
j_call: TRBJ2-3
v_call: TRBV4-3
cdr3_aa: CASSPAGTDTQYF
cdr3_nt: TGCGCCAGCAGCCCAGCGGGCACAGATACGCAGTATTTT

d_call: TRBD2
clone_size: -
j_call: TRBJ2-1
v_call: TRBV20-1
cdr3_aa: CSVPGQAGGLWNEQFF
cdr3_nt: TGCAGTGTCCCGGGCCAAGCGGGAGGCCTCTGGAATGAGCAGTTCTTC

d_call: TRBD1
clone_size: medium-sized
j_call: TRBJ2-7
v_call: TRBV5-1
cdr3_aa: CASSLGDRVNEQYF
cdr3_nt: TGCGCCAGCAGCTTGGGGGACAGGGTCAACGAGCAGTACTTC

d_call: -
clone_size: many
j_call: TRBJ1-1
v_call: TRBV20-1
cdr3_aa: CSAERQAPITEAFF
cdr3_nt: TGCAGTGCTGAGAGACAGGCTCCCATCACTGAAGCTTTCTTT

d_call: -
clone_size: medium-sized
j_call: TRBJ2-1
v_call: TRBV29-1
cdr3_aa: CSVPGTAFYNEQFF
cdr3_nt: TGCAGCGTTCCCGGGACGGCATTCTACAATGAGCAGTTCTTC

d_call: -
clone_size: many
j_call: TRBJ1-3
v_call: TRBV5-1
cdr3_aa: CASSLEGTGNTIYF
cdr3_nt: TGCGCCAGCAGCTTGGAGGGGACTGGAAACACCATATATTTT

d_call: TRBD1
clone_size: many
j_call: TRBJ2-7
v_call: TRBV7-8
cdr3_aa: CASSTRPDRALFRF
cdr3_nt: TGTGCCAGCAGCACCCGCCCGGACAGGGCTTTGTTCCGATTC

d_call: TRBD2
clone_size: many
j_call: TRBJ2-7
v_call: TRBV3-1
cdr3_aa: CASSQGLGLASSYEQYF
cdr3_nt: TGTGCCAGCAGCCAAGGCTTAGGACTAGCGTCGTCCTACGAGCAGTACTTC

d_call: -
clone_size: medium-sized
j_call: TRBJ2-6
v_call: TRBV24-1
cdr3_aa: CATSPPGANVLTF
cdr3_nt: TGTGCCACCAGTCCACCTGGGGCCAACGTCCTGACTTTC

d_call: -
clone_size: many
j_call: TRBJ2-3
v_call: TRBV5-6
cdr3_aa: CASSLEDTQYF
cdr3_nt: TGTGCCAGCAGCTTGGAGGATACGCAGTATTTT

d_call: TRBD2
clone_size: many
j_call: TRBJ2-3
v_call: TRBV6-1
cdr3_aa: CASSEVAGGADTQYF
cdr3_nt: TGTGCCAGCAGTGAGGTAGCGGGAGGCGCAGATACGCAGTATTTT

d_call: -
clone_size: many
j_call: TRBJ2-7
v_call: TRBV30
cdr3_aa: CAWSVSRHEQYF
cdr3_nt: TGTGCCTGGAGTGTTTCTCGGCACGAGCAGTACTTC

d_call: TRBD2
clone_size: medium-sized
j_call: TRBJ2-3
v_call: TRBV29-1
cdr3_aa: CSVPQTSGSTDTQYF
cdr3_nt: TGCAGCGTACCCCAGACTAGCGGGAGCACAGATACGCAGTATTTT

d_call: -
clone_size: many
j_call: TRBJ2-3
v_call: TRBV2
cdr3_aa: CASLFKGSTDTQYF
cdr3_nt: TGTGCCTCCTTATTCAAGGGGAGCACAGATACGCAGTATTTT

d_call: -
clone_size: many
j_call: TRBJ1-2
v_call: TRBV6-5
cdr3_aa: CASSLQGDYGYTF
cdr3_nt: TGTGCCAGCAGTTTGCAGGGCGACTATGGCTACACCTTC

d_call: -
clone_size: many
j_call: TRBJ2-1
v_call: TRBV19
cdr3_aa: CASSIWGKQFF
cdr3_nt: TGTGCCAGTAGTATTTGGGGCAAGCAGTTCTTC

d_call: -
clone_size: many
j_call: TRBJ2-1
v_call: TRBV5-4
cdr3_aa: CASSPGTNEQFF
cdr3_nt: TGTGCCAGCAGCCCAGGGACTAATGAGCAGTTCTTC

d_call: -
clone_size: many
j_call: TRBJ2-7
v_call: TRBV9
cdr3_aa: CASSVDGVEYEQYF
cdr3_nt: TGTGCCAGCAGCGTTGACGGAGTTGAGTACGAGCAGTACTTC

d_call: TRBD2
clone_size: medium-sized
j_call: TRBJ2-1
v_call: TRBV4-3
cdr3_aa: CASSQEVTGTSGTFDNEQFF
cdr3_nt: TGCGCCAGCAGCCAAGAGGTGACCGGGACTAGCGGGACCTTCGACAATGAGCAGTTCTTC

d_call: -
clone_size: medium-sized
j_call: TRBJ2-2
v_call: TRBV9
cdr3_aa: CASSVRTGELFF
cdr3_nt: TGTGCCAGCAGCGTAAGGACCGGGGAGCTGTTTTTT

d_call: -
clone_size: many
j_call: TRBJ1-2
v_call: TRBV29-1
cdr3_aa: CSVGRTYGYTF
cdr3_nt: TGCAGCGTGGGACGGACCTATGGCTACACCTTC

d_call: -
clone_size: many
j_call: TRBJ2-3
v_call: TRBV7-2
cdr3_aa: CASSLQGVPSTDTQYF
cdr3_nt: TGTGCCAGCAGCCTACAGGGAGTGCCTAGCACAGATACGCAGTATTTT

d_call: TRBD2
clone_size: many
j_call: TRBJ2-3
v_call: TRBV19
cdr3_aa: CASSTNSGRAGTDTQYF
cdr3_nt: TGTGCCAGTAGTACGAATAGCGGGAGGGCCGGAACAGATACGCAGTATTTT